One T cell receptor (beta chain) is described in this entry. Its antigen is not known. TCRdb reanalysed the RT-PCR reads using MiXCR and keeps one entry per CDR3 protein. Among hundreds of thousands of distinct CDR3 sequences, approximately 17% were seen once, and the ten largest hold approximately 11%. The data belong to a study of response to subunit inactivated influenza vaccine. General study findings and limits: The study's authors posited that every seasonal influenza vaccination enlists few new T cells.

Deletions cut 0 bases from V and 0 bases from J, with 12 bases between. The CDR3 is 17 amino acids. The source material was PBMCs from blood, sampled less than 6 days after vaccination. This sequence was found in a man in his fifties or sixties who received an inactivated influenza vaccine. V is TRBV12-3 or TRBV12-4 and J is TRBJ1-5; D is ambiguous. CDR3 sequence (DNA): TGTGCCAGCAGTTTAGCAGCACAGAGGATTAGCAATCAGCCCCAGCATTTT. This translates into CASSLAAQRISNQPQHF.